The present TCR beta chain was sequenced within a study of human T cells and chemical hapten exposure. TCRdb passed the RACE reads through MiXCR, listing each CDR3 protein once. The table includes just over 80,000 distinct CDR3 sequences, around a tenth detected once. The CDR3 runs to 15 residues. Germline lookup yields CDR1 WSHSY and CDR2 SAAADI. V was pared by 5 bases and J by 1 base, with 6 bases of the junction left unmatched. Time point described: patch test 1, 2 weeks after DPC sensitization. Treatment denoted: therapeutic diphenylcyclopropenone sensitization with weekly scalp DPC. Sequenced material: whole blood, taken in connection with sensitization to the hapten diphenylcyclopropenone (DPC). This chain uses TRBV10-2 with TRBJ2-7, with 9 positions matching TRBD1. This TCR came from a woman between 45 and 60 years old with alopecia areata. Some clones in this sample may be carry-over from other donors' samples. The CDR3 spells CASSKGTGSSYEQYF. The CDR3 DNA sequence: TGCGCCAGCAGTAAGGGGACAGGGAGTTCCTACGAGCAGTACTTC.